Listed below are T cell receptor beta chains from one sample, sequenced in a study of shared clonotypes between healthy human individuals. TCRdb's table, derived via immunoSEQ multiplex PCR, lists solely in-frame clones and lacks some. Here the sample spans millions of clones, 85% to 95% being singletons. Sequenced material: naive CD4+ T cells sorted from blood. Receptor source: a man between 18 and 35 years old in good health. CDR3s include the opening cysteine and the closing phenylalanine or tryptophan. Fields, in order: CDR3 DNA, CDR3 protein, clone size, D gene, V gene, CDR3 length, J gene. D genes are given only for firm matches. Only some rows state a clone size, as once, few, many or a class for expanded clones.

cdr3_nt: TGCGCCAGCAGCTTGGAGGGACAGAGCACAGATACGCAGTATTTT
cdr3_aa: CASSLEGQSTDTQYF
clone_size: NA
d_call: TRBD1
v_call: TRBV5-1
cdr3_length: 15
j_call: TRBJ2-3

cdr3_nt: TGTGCCAGCAGCGAGGGCGGCGACGATACCTACGAGCAGTACTTC
cdr3_aa: CASSEGGDDTYEQYF
clone_size: NA
d_call: NA
v_call: TRBV9
cdr3_length: 15
j_call: TRBJ2-7

cdr3_nt: TGCGCCAGCAGCTTGGGGAGAACCCTTAGCAATTCACCCCTCCACTTT
cdr3_aa: CASSLGRTLSNSPLHF
clone_size: once
d_call: NA
v_call: TRBV5-1
cdr3_length: 16
j_call: TRBJ1-6

cdr3_nt: TGTGCCAGCAGCATCGGACAGGGAGGACAGCCCCAGCATTTT
cdr3_aa: CASSIGQGGQPQHF
clone_size: NA
d_call: TRBD1
v_call: TRBV5-8
cdr3_length: 14
j_call: TRBJ1-5

cdr3_nt: TGCAGCGTTGGGCTAGCGGGAGTCACCTACGAGCAGTACTTC
cdr3_aa: CSVGLAGVTYEQYF
clone_size: NA
d_call: TRBD2
v_call: TRBV29-1
cdr3_length: 14
j_call: TRBJ2-7

cdr3_nt: TGTGCCAGCAGTTCCCGGGGCATCTTCGAGCAGTACTTC
cdr3_aa: CASSSRGIFEQYF
clone_size: NA
d_call: NA
v_call: TRBV27
cdr3_length: 13
j_call: TRBJ2-7

cdr3_nt: TGTGCCATCAGTGAGAGAGCTAGCGTCCTAGGGGGGGAGCTGTTTTTT
cdr3_aa: CAISERASVLGGELFF
clone_size: NA
d_call: NA
v_call: TRBV10-3
cdr3_length: 16
j_call: TRBJ2-2

cdr3_nt: TGTGCCAGCAGTCCGGGACAGCTCGGTTCACCCCTCCACTTT
cdr3_aa: CASSPGQLGSPLHF
clone_size: NA
d_call: TRBD1
v_call: TRBV11-2
cdr3_length: 14
j_call: TRBJ1-6

cdr3_nt: TGCGCCAGCAGCCGATTTAGCGGGGGAGTGACGCGAGAAAACAATGAGCAGTTCTTC
cdr3_aa: CASSRFSGGVTRENNEQFF
clone_size: once
d_call: TRBD2
v_call: TRBV4-1
cdr3_length: 19
j_call: TRBJ2-1

cdr3_nt: TGTGCCAGCTCACCGGGACAGGGGAAAGGTCAGCCCCAGCATTTT
cdr3_aa: CASSPGQGKGQPQHF
clone_size: NA
d_call: TRBD1
v_call: TRBV18
cdr3_length: 15
j_call: TRBJ1-5

cdr3_nt: TGTGCCAGTACAGGGGCGGCGAACACTGAAGCTTTCTTT
cdr3_aa: CASTGAANTEAFF
clone_size: NA
d_call: TRBD1
v_call: TRBV2
cdr3_length: 13
j_call: TRBJ1-1

cdr3_nt: TGTGCCAGCAGCTTACCGGTGGGCGAGCAGTACTTC
cdr3_aa: CASSLPVGEQYF
clone_size: NA
d_call: NA
v_call: TRBV7-9
cdr3_length: 12
j_call: TRBJ2-7

cdr3_nt: TGCGCCAGCAGCCGACAGGGTTCACCCCTCCACTTT
cdr3_aa: CASSRQGSPLHF
clone_size: NA
d_call: TRBD1
v_call: TRBV5-1
cdr3_length: 12
j_call: TRBJ1-6

cdr3_nt: TGTGCCATCAGCCTACTAGCGGGAGGGAACAATGAGCAGTTCTTC
cdr3_aa: CAISLLAGGNNEQFF
clone_size: NA
d_call: TRBD2
v_call: TRBV10-3
cdr3_length: 15
j_call: TRBJ2-1

cdr3_nt: TGTGCCAGCAGTGAAAAAGGGGGCGAGCGCTACGAGCAGTACTTC
cdr3_aa: CASSEKGGERYEQYF
clone_size: NA
d_call: TRBD1
v_call: TRBV2
cdr3_length: 15
j_call: TRBJ2-7

cdr3_nt: TGTGCCAGAAGCTTGGAAGGTCGCTCCTACAATGAGCAGTTCTTC
cdr3_aa: CARSLEGRSYNEQFF
clone_size: NA
d_call: NA
v_call: TRBV5-3
cdr3_length: 15
j_call: TRBJ2-1

cdr3_nt: TGCGCCAGCAGCCAACCTTCCGGGACAGGGGGACCTCCACCCAGAGCTAACTATGGCTACACCTTC
cdr3_aa: CASSQPSGTGGPPPRANYGYTF
clone_size: NA
d_call: TRBD1
v_call: TRBV4-1
cdr3_length: 22
j_call: TRBJ1-2

cdr3_nt: TGCGCCAGCAGTGAGATCAATAGTAACACCGGGGAGCTGTTTTTT
cdr3_aa: CASSEINSNTGELFF
clone_size: once
d_call: NA
v_call: TRBV10-1
cdr3_length: 15
j_call: TRBJ2-2

cdr3_nt: TGTGCCAGCAGTCTAACAGGGCCAAATCAGCCCCAGCATTTT
cdr3_aa: CASSLTGPNQPQHF
clone_size: NA
d_call: NA
v_call: TRBV27
cdr3_length: 14
j_call: TRBJ1-5

cdr3_nt: TGTGCCAGCAGCCAAGACTCGCCAACAAGTGAGCAGTTCTTC
cdr3_aa: CASSQDSPTSEQFF
clone_size: NA
d_call: NA
v_call: TRBV14
cdr3_length: 14
j_call: TRBJ2-1

cdr3_nt: TGTGCCAGCAGCCCGGGACAGGGGGTCTCCTACGAGCAGTACTTC
cdr3_aa: CASSPGQGVSYEQYF
clone_size: NA
d_call: TRBD1
v_call: TRBV5-4
cdr3_length: 15
j_call: TRBJ2-7

cdr3_nt: TGTGCCAGCAGCCGCCGTGGAATCATGGGACACACTGAAGCTTTCTTT
cdr3_aa: CASSRRGIMGHTEAFF
clone_size: NA
d_call: NA
v_call: TRBV5-6
cdr3_length: 16
j_call: TRBJ1-1

cdr3_nt: TGTGCCAGCAGGTTTGCCGGGACAGCTAATGAAAAACTGTTTTTT
cdr3_aa: CASRFAGTANEKLFF
clone_size: NA
d_call: TRBD1
v_call: TRBV10-3
cdr3_length: 15
j_call: TRBJ1-4

cdr3_nt: TGTGCCAGCAGCGTACAGGCGGACGCTGAAGCTTTCTTT
cdr3_aa: CASSVQADAEAFF
clone_size: NA
d_call: NA
v_call: TRBV9
cdr3_length: 13
j_call: TRBJ1-1

cdr3_nt: TGCGCCAGCAGCTGGGGGACAGGGGTTGACTATGGCTACACCTTC
cdr3_aa: CASSWGTGVDYGYTF
clone_size: once
d_call: TRBD1
v_call: TRBV5-1
cdr3_length: 15
j_call: TRBJ1-2

cdr3_nt: TGTGCCAGCAGCAGAGAGGACCAACAAACTTGGGGGGAGACCCAGTACTTC
cdr3_aa: CASSREDQQTWGETQYF
clone_size: NA
d_call: NA
v_call: TRBV11-2
cdr3_length: 17
j_call: TRBJ2-5

cdr3_nt: TGTGCCAGTTACGACACCCACTCTGGAAACACCATATATTTT
cdr3_aa: CASYDTHSGNTIYF
clone_size: NA
d_call: NA
v_call: TRBV18
cdr3_length: 14
j_call: TRBJ1-3

cdr3_nt: TGTGCCAGCAGTTTGCCGGGGATTGTCGGTCAGCCCCAGCATTTT
cdr3_aa: CASSLPGIVGQPQHF
clone_size: NA
d_call: NA
v_call: TRBV28
cdr3_length: 15
j_call: TRBJ1-5

cdr3_nt: TGTGCCAGCAGCATAACAGGGGTAGGGCCAGATTCACCCCTCCACTTT
cdr3_aa: CASSITGVGPDSPLHF
clone_size: NA
d_call: TRBD1
v_call: TRBV7-9
cdr3_length: 16
j_call: TRBJ1-6

cdr3_nt: TGTGCTAGTGGTTTGTTCACTCGAAAGACCGGGACTAGCGGGGAACTAAATGAGCAGTTCTTC
cdr3_aa: CASGLFTRKTGTSGELNEQFF
clone_size: NA
d_call: TRBD2
v_call: TRBV12-5
cdr3_length: 21
j_call: TRBJ2-1

cdr3_nt: TGTGCCAGCAGTACGTTCGGCGAGCAGTACTTC
cdr3_aa: CASSTFGEQYF
clone_size: NA
d_call: NA
v_call: TRBV27
cdr3_length: 11
j_call: TRBJ2-7

cdr3_nt: TGCGCCAGCAGCTTGGAGGGACCCAAAGAGACCCAGTACTTC
cdr3_aa: CASSLEGPKETQYF
clone_size: once
d_call: NA
v_call: TRBV5-1
cdr3_length: 14
j_call: TRBJ2-5

cdr3_nt: TGTGCCAGCAGCTTAAAGCAGAACACTGAAGCTTTCTTT
cdr3_aa: CASSLKQNTEAFF
clone_size: once
d_call: NA
v_call: TRBV7-2
cdr3_length: 13
j_call: TRBJ1-1

cdr3_nt: TGTGCCTGGAGTGTAAAGGACCCCAGACCTTCCGGACTGTTTTTT
cdr3_aa: CAWSVKDPRPSGLFF
clone_size: NA
d_call: NA
v_call: TRBV30
cdr3_length: 15
j_call: TRBJ1-4

cdr3_nt: TGTGCCAGCAGCCCAGTCCGGACCGATAACTATGGCTACACCTTC
cdr3_aa: CASSPVRTDNYGYTF
clone_size: NA
d_call: NA
v_call: TRBV7-2
cdr3_length: 15
j_call: TRBJ1-2

cdr3_nt: TGTGCCAGCAGCCCCGAGCGCGGGGGAACTCTCGAGCAGTACTTC
cdr3_aa: CASSPERGGTLEQYF
clone_size: once
d_call: TRBD2
v_call: TRBV7-2
cdr3_length: 15
j_call: TRBJ2-7

cdr3_nt: TGCGCCAGCAGCCAAGATGGTACGGGGTATGGCTACACCTTC
cdr3_aa: CASSQDGTGYGYTF
clone_size: NA
d_call: NA
v_call: TRBV4-3
cdr3_length: 14
j_call: TRBJ1-2

cdr3_nt: TGTGCCAGCAGCGTAGCAGGGACAGGGTACAATGAGCAGTTCTTC
cdr3_aa: CASSVAGTGYNEQFF
clone_size: NA
d_call: TRBD1
v_call: TRBV9
cdr3_length: 15
j_call: TRBJ2-1

cdr3_nt: TGTGCCAGCAGCTCGACTAGGGACACTGAAGCTTTCTTT
cdr3_aa: CASSSTRDTEAFF
clone_size: NA
d_call: NA
v_call: TRBV11-2
cdr3_length: 13
j_call: TRBJ1-1

cdr3_nt: TGTGCCAGCAGCTTTCTCGACGAGCAGTACTTC
cdr3_aa: CASSFLDEQYF
clone_size: NA
d_call: NA
v_call: TRBV5-6
cdr3_length: 11
j_call: TRBJ2-7

cdr3_nt: TGTGCCAGTAGTATTTGGGACGAGCAGTACTTC
cdr3_aa: CASSIWDEQYF
clone_size: NA
d_call: NA
v_call: TRBV19
cdr3_length: 11
j_call: TRBJ2-7

cdr3_nt: TGTGCCAGCAGCCAGAACAGGGAAGATAATTCACCCCTCCACTTT
cdr3_aa: CASSQNREDNSPLHF
clone_size: NA
d_call: NA
v_call: TRBV7-9
cdr3_length: 15
j_call: TRBJ1-6

cdr3_nt: TGTGCCAGCAGTTACGGGACAGGGTTTGAAAAACTGTTTTTT
cdr3_aa: CASSYGTGFEKLFF
clone_size: NA
d_call: TRBD1
v_call: TRBV6-5
cdr3_length: 14
j_call: TRBJ1-4

cdr3_nt: TGTGCCAGCAGCTTTCAAGGGTGGCAGACCCAGTACTTC
cdr3_aa: CASSFQGWQTQYF
clone_size: NA
d_call: NA
v_call: TRBV7-8
cdr3_length: 13
j_call: TRBJ2-5

cdr3_nt: TGTGCCAGCAGCTTAGTACTTACAGCAGGGGCCCAGTACTTC
cdr3_aa: CASSLVLTAGAQYF
clone_size: NA
d_call: NA
v_call: TRBV7-2
cdr3_length: 14
j_call: TRBJ2-5

cdr3_nt: TGTGCCAGCTCACCCCCCGCGGCAGCCCACACTGAAGCTTTCTTT
cdr3_aa: CASSPPAAAHTEAFF
clone_size: NA
d_call: NA
v_call: TRBV18
cdr3_length: 15
j_call: TRBJ1-1

cdr3_nt: TGTGCCAGTAGTCCATCGACGAATGAGCAGTTCTTC
cdr3_aa: CASSPSTNEQFF
clone_size: NA
d_call: NA
v_call: TRBV19
cdr3_length: 12
j_call: TRBJ2-1

cdr3_nt: TGTGCCAGCAGGAGATTGCCGCTAGCGGGAGAAGATACGCAGTATTTT
cdr3_aa: CASRRLPLAGEDTQYF
clone_size: NA
d_call: TRBD2
v_call: TRBV7-6
cdr3_length: 16
j_call: TRBJ2-3

cdr3_nt: TGCAGCGGGACAGGTCTCCCTCAAGAGACCCAGTACTTC
cdr3_aa: CSGTGLPQETQYF
clone_size: NA
d_call: TRBD1
v_call: TRBV29-1
cdr3_length: 13
j_call: TRBJ2-5

cdr3_nt: TGTGCCAGCAGCTTATCCCCGGGACAGGGTAACACTGAAGCTTTCTTT
cdr3_aa: CASSLSPGQGNTEAFF
clone_size: NA
d_call: TRBD1
v_call: TRBV7-2
cdr3_length: 16
j_call: TRBJ1-1